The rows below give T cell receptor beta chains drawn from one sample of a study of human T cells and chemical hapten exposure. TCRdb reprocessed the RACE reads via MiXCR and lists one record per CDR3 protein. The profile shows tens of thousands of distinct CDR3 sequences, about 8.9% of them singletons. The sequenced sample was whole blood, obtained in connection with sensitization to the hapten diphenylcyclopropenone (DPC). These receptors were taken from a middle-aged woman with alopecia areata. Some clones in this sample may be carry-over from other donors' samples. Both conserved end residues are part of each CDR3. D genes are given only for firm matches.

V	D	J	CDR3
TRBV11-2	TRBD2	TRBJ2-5	CASSLPVGVAGGLRKETQYF
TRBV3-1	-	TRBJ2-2	CASSQGVRSRATGELFF
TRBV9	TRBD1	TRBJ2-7	CASSASGTGADEQYF
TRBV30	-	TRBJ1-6	CAWTTYYNSPLHF
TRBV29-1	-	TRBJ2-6	CSVGFGSSGANVLTF
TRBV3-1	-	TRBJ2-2	CASSQELVASLTGELFF
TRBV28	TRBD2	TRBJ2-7	CASSSSGTSGYEQYF
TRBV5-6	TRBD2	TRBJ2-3	CASSFSGGATDTQYF
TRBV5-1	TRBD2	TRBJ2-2	CASSWGAGSNGELFF
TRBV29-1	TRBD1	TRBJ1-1	CSVDFRGRSSEAFF
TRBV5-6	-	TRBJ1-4	CASSLPLPTNEKLFF
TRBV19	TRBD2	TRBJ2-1	CASSYLSGGAGSSYNEQFF
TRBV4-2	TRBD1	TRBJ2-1	CASSPDRDHNEQFF
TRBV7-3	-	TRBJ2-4	CASSLYEGPLAKNIQYF
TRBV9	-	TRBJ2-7	CASSGPGGDEQYF
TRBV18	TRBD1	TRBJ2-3	CASSSTGFEADTQYF
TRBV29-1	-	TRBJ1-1	CSVEDLTVAAVAFF
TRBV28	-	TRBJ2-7	CASTPEERPYEQYF
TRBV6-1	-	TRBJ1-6	CASKTPGSFNSPLHF
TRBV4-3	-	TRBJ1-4	CASSQDYAARAHEKLFF
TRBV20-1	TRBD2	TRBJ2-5	CSARSRTSGYQETQYF
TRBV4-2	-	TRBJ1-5	CASSQIMDSNQPQHF
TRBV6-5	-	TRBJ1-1	CASSYGALMNTEAFF